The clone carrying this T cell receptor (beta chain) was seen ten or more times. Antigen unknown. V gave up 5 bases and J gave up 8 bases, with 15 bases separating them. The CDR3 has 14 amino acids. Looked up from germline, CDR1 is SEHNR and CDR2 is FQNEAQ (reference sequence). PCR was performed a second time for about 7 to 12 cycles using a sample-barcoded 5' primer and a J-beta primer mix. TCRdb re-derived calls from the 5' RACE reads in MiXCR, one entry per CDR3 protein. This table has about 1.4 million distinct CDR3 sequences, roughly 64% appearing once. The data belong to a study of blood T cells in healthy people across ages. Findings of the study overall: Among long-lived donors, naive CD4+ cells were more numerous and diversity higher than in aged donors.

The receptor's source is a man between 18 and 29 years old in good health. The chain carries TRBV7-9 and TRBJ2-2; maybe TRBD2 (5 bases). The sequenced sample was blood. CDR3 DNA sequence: TGTGCCAGCAGCCCGACCGTAGCGTCGGGGGAGCTGTTTTTT. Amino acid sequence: CASSPTVASGELFF.